This T cell receptor (beta chain) was obtained from a study of T cells after yellow fever vaccination. General study points: The bulk population could contribute abundant contaminating clonotypes to FACS-sorted repertoires. Most primary-vaccination clones reappeared after the booster (96% CD4, more than 70% CD8).

TCR cDNA was made by 5'RACE template switching, adding a universal primer site and UMIs. TCRdb re-derived calls from the 5' RACE reads in MiXCR, one entry per CDR3 protein. This table has about 160,000 distinct CDR3 sequences, 6% to 7.5% appearing once. Per the germline V gene, CDR1 is SGHRS and CDR2 is YFSETQ. This CDR3 contains 15 residues. The sample holds many counts of this clonotype. Antigen: not known. A junction boundary mismatches the germline segment, possibly from a read error. This receptor was taken from a man between 18 and 29 years old who received the YFV17D yellow fever vaccine. Sequenced material: CD4+ T cells sorted from PBMCs, taken roughly 5 days after the first yellow fever vaccination. The chain links TRBV5-1 to TRBJ2-3; D remains ambiguous. This chain's CDR3 is CASSLDAFHTNTQYF. CDR3 coding DNA: TGCGCCAGCAGCTTGGACGCCTTTCACACAAATACGCAGTATTTT.